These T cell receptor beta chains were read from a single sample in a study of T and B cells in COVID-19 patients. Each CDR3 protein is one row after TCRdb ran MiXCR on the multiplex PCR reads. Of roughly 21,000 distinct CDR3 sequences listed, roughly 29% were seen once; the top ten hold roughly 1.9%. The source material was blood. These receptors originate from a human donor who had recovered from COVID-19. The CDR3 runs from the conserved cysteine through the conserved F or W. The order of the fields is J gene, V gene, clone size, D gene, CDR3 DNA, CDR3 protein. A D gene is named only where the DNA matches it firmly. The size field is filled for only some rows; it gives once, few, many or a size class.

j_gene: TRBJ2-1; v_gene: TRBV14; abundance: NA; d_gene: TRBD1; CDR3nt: TGTGCCAGCAGCCAAGCTGTCTGGACAGGGGGAAGGGAGCAGTTCTTC; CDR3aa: CASSQAVWTGGREQFF
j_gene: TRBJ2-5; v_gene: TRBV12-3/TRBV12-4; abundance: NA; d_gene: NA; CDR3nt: TGTGCCAGCAGCCGGTTAAAGCAAGAGACCCAGTACTTC; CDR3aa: CASSRLKQETQYF
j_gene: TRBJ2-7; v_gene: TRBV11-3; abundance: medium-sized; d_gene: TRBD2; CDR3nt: TGTGCCAGCAGCCGGGCGGTAGCGGGGTTCTCCTACGAGCAGTACTTC; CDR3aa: CASSRAVAGFSYEQYF
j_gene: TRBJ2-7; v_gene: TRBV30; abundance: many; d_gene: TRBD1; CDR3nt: TGTGCCTGGAGTCTGGGACAGGGTATTATCCACGAGCAGTACTTC; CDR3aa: CAWSLGQGIIHEQYF
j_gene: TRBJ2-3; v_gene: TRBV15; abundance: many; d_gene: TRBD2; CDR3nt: TGTGCCACCAGCAGAGGGCTAGCGGGGGGGCAAGATACGCAGTATTTT; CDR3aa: CATSRGLAGGQDTQYF
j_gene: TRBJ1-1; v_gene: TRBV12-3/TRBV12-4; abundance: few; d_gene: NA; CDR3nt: TGTGCCAGCAGCTCCAGGGGGAACACTGAAGCTTTCTTT; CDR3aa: CASSSRGNTEAFF
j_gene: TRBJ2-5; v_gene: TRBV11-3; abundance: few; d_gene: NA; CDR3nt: TGTGCCAGCAGCCAGGGGCGGCTCCGAGAGACCCAGTACTTC; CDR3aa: CASSQGRLRETQYF
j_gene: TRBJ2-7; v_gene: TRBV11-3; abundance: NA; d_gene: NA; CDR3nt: TGTGCCAGCAGCGGTCCGGGACGGTTTAACGAGCAGTACTTC; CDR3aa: CASSGPGRFNEQYF
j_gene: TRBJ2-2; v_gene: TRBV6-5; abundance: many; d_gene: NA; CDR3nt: TGTGCCAGCACCCATGGATTTACCGGGGAGCTGTTTTTT; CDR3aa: CASTHGFTGELFF
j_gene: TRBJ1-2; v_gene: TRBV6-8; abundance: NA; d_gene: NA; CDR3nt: TGTGCCAGCAGTTACCACCCGACTGGGCAGCTTAACTATGGCTACACCTTC; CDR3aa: CASSYHPTGQLNYGYTF
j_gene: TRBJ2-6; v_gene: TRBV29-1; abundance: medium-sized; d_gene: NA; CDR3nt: TGCAGCGTTGAGACTGGGGCCAACGTCCTGACTTTC; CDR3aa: CSVETGANVLTF
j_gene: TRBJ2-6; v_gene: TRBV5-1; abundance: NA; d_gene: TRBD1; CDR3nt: TGCGCCAGCAGCTCCCGCTACACAGGGGGCTCCGGGGCCAACGTCCTGACTTTC; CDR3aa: CASSSRYTGGSGANVLTF
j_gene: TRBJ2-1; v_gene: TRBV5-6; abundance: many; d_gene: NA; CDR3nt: TGTGCCAGCAGCCGACCCCCTGAGGGGCAGTTCTTC; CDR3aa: CASSRPPEGQFF
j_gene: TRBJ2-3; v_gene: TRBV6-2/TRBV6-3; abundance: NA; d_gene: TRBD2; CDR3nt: TGTGCCAGCAGTGAGCGTGGACTAGCAGTTTTCGATACGCAGTATTTT; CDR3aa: CASSERGLAVFDTQYF
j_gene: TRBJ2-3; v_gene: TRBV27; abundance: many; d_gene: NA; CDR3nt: TGTGCCAGCAGTCCGACCCGCTTAAAGGGAGAGCAGTATTTT; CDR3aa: CASSPTRLKGEQYF
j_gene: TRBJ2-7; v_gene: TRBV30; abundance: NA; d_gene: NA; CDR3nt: TGTGCCTGGAGCCTGGGCCTGATCTACGAGCAGTACTTC; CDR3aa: CAWSLGLIYEQYF
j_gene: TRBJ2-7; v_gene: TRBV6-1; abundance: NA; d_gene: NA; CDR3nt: TGTGCCAGCAGCACAGGACAGTTCGACGAGCAGTACTTC; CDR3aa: CASSTGQFDEQYF
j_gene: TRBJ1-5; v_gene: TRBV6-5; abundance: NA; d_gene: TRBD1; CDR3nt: TGTGCCAGCAGTGAGGGACAGGGTTTACGTCAGCCCCAGCATTTT; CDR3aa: CASSEGQGLRQPQHF
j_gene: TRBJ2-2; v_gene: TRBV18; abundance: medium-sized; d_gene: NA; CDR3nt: TGTGCCAGCTCACCGAAGGGCACCGGGGAGCTGTTTTTT; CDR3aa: CASSPKGTGELFF
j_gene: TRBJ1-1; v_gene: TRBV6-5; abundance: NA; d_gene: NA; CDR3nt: TGTGCCAGCAGCCCTGGCCCGGTGAACACTGAAGCTTTCTTT; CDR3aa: CASSPGPVNTEAFF
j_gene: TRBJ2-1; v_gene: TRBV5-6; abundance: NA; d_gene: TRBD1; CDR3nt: TGTGCCAGCAGCTTGGAGGGACAGGGGGCTTTATACAATGAGCAGTTCTTC; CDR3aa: CASSLEGQGALYNEQFF
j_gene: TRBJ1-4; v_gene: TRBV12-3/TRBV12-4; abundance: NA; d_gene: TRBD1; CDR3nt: TGTGCCAGCCCCCGTGAGGGGGCGCCGGGCGAAAAACTGTTTTTT; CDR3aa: CASPREGAPGEKLFF
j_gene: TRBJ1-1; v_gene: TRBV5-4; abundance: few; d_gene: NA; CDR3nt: TGTGCCAGCAGCTTGGGTTTTACGGGGAACACTGAAGCTTTCTTT; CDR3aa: CASSLGFTGNTEAFF
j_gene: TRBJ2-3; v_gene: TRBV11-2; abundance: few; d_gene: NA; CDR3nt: TGTGCCTTGGGGGGAACTACGCAGTATTTT; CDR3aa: CALGGTTQYF
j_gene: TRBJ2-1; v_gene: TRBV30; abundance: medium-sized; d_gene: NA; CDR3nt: TGTGCCTGGAGAGGCGCAAATGAGCAGTTCTTC; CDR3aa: CAWRGANEQFF
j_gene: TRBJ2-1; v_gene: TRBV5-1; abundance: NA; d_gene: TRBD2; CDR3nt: TGCGCCAGCAGCTTGAGTCTCGCGGGGGTCAATGAGCAGTTCTTC; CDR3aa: CASSLSLAGVNEQFF
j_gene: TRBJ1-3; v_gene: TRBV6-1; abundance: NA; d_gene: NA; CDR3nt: TGTGCCAGCAGTGGAGCGTTTTCCTCTGGAAACACCATATATTTT; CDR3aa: CASSGAFSSGNTIYF
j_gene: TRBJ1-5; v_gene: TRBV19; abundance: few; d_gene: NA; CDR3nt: TGTGCCAGTAGTATATTGGGCGGCTATAGCAATCAGCCCCAGCATTTT; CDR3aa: CASSILGGYSNQPQHF
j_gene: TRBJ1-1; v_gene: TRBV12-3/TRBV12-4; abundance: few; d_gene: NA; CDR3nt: TGTGCCAGCAGTTTGGGGGGCCCGAACACTGAAGCTTTCTTT; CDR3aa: CASSLGGPNTEAFF
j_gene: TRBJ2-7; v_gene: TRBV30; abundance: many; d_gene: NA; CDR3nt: TGTGCCTGGAGTGTACGGGGTGATAGCGAGCAGTACTTC; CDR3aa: CAWSVRGDSEQYF
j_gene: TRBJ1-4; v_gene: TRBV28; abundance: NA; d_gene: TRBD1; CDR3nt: TGTGCCAGCAGTGGGGGGGACAGGATTAATGAAAAACTGTTTTTT; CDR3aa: CASSGGDRINEKLFF
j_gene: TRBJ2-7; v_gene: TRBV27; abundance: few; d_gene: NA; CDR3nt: TGTGCCAGCAGTGAAGTTGTACAGACCTACGAGCAGTACTTC; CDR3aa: CASSEVVQTYEQYF
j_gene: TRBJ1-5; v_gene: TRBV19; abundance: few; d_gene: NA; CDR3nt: TGTGCCAGTAGTCAAGGGGGAGGTCAGCCCCAGCATTTT; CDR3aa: CASSQGGGQPQHF
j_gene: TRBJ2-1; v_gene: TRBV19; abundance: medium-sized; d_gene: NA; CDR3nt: TGTGCCAGTAGTATCGCAAGCGGTAATGAGCAGTTCTTC; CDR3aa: CASSIASGNEQFF
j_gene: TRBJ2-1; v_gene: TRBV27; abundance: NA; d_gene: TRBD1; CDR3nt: TGTGCCAGCAGTTTACGACCAGGGGGCAATGAGCAGTTCTTC; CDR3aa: CASSLRPGGNEQFF
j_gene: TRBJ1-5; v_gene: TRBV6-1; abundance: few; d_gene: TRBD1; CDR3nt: TGTGCCAGCAGTGAAATGGGACAGGGGAGAACTAGCAATCAGCCCCAGCATTTT; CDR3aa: CASSEMGQGRTSNQPQHF
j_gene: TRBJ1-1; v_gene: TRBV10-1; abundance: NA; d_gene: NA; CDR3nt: TGCGCCAGCAGTCGCACAGGTATCGCTGAAGCTTTCTTT; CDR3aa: CASSRTGIAEAFF
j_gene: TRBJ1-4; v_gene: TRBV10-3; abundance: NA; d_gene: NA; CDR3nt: TGTGCCATCAGTGCAACCGCAACTAATGAAAAACTGTTTTTT; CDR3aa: CAISATATNEKLFF
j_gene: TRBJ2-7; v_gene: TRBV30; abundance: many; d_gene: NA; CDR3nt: TGTGCCTGGAGTCGGGCCGCCACCTACGAGCAGTACTTC; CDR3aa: CAWSRAATYEQYF
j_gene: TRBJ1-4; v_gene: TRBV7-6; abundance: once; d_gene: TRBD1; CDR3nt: TGTGCCAGCAGCCCCGGGACAGCTTTAGAAAAACTGTTTTTT; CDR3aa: CASSPGTALEKLFF
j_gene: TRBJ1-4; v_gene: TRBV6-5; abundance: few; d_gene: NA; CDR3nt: TGTGCCAGCGGCCGCCAGGGTGAAAAACTGTTTTTT; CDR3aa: CASGRQGEKLFF
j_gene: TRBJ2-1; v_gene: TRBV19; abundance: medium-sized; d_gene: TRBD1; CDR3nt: TGTGCCAGTAGAACAGGGGATGGTTCCTACAATGAGCAGTTCTTC; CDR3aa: CASRTGDGSYNEQFF
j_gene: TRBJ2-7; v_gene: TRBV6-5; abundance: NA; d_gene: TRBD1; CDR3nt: TGTGCCAGCCCCCGAGGCGGGACAGGGGAACGGGAGCAGTACTTC; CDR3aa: CASPRGGTGEREQYF
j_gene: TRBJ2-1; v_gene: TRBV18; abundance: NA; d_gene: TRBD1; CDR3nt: TGTGCCAGCTCACCCGGGACAGGGGCCTACAATGAGCAGTTCTTC; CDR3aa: CASSPGTGAYNEQFF
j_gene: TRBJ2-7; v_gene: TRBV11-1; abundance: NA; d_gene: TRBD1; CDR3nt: TGTGCCAGCAGCCCTGACAGGGGTAATAAGCAGTACTTC; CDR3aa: CASSPDRGNKQYF
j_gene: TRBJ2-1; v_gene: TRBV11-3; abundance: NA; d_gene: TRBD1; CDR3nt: TGTGCCAGCAGCCGTGACAGGGGGACCTACAATGAGCAGTTCTTC; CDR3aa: CASSRDRGTYNEQFF
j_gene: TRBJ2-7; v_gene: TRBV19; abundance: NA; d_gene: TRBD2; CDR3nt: TGTGCCAGTAGTATAGGGGGGGTTAGCGGGGACTACGAGCAGTACTTC; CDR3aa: CASSIGGVSGDYEQYF
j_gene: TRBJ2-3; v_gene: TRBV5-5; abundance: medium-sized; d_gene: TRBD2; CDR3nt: TGTGCCAGCAGCTTGGAGTTGCAGCGGGGGGAACAGTATTTT; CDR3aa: CASSLELQRGEQYF
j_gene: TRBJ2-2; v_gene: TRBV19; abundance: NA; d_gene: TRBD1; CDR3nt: TGTGCCAGTAGATCCGGGACAGGTCAAAACACCGGGGAGCTGTTTTTT; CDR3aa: CASRSGTGQNTGELFF
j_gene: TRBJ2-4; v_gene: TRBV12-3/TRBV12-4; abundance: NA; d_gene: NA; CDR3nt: TGTGCCAGCAGTTGGGCCGCCAAAAACATTCAGTACTTC; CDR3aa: CASSWAAKNIQYF
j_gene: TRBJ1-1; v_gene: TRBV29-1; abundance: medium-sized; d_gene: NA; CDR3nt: TGCAGCGTTGAGGAACAGGAGAACACTGAAGCTTTCTTT; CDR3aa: CSVEEQENTEAFF
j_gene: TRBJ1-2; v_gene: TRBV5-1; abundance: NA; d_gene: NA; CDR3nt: TGCGCCAGCAGCTTCGAGGGAGGAGGCTACACCTTC; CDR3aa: CASSFEGGGYTF
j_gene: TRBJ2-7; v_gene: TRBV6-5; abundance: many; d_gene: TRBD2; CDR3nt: TGTGCCAGCAGCCGACTAGCGGGGGGGCCGGGCTACGAGCAGTACTTC; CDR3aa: CASSRLAGGPGYEQYF
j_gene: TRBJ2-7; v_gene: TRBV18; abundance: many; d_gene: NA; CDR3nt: TGTGCCAGCTCACCGGGGGGCTACTACGAGCAGTACTTC; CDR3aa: CASSPGGYYEQYF
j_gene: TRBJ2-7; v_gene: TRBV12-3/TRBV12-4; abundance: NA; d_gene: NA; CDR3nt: TGTGCCAGCAGTTACCCCTCGGTTTTGGGGTCAGGGATTCGGGGCTCCTACGAGCAGTACTTC; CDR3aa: CASSYPSVLGSGIRGSYEQYF
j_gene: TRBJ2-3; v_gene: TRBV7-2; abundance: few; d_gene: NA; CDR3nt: TGTGCCAGCAGCACAAGAGGCACAGATACGCAGTATTTT; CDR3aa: CASSTRGTDTQYF
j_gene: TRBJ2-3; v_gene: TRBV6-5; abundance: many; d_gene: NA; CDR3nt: TGTGCCAGCAGTGAAAGGGATACGCAGTATTTT; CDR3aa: CASSERDTQYF